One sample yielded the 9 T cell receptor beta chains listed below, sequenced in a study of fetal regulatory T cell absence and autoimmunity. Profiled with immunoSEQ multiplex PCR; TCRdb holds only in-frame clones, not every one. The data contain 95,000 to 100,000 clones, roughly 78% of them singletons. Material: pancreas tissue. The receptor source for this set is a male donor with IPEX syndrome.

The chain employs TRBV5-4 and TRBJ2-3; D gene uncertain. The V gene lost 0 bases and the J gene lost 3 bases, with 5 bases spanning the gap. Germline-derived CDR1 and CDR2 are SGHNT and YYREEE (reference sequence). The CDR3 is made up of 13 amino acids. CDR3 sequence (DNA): TGTGCCAGCAGCTTGGAACAAACAGATACGCAGTATTTT. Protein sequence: CASSLEQTDTQYF.

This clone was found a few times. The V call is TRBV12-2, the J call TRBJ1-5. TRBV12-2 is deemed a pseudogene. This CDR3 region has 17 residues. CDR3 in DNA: TGTGCAAGTCGCTTAGACGGCTTATTGAATAGCAATCAGCCCCAGCATTTT. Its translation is CASRLDGLLNSNQPQHF.

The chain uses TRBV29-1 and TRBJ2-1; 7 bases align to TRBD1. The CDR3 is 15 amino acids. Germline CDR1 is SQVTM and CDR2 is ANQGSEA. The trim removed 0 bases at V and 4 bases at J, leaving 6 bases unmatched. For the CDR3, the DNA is TGCAGCGTTGAAGAACGGGACAGACCATACAATGAGCAGTTCTTC. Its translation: CSVEERDRPYNEQFF.

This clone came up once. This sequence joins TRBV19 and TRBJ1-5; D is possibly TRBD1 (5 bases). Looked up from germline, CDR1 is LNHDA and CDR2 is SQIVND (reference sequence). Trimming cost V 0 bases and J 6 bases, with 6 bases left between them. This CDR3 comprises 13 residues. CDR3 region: CASSIDQGQPQHF. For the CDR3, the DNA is TGTGCCAGTAGTATAGATCAGGGTCAGCCCCAGCATTTT.

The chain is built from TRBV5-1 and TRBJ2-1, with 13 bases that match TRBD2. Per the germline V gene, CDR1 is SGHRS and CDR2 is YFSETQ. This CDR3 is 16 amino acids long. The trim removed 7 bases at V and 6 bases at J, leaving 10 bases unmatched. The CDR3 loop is CASERLAGGLGNEQFF. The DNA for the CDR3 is TGCGCCAGCGAACGACTAGCGGGAGGATTAGGCAATGAGCAGTTCTTC.

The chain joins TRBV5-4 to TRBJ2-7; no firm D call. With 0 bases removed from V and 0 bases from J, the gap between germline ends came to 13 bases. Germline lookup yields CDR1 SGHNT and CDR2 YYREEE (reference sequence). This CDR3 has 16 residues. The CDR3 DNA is TGTGCCAGCAGCTTGGCTATCGGGCAGGTCTCCTACGAGCAGTACTTC. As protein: CASSLAIGQVSYEQYF.

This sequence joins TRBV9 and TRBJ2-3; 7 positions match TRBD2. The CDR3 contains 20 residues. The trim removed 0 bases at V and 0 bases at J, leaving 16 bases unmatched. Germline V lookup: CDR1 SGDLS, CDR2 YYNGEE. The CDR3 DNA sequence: TGTGCCAGCAGCGTAGGGGATAGCGGGCTCCCCCCGTTTAGCACAGATACGCAGTATTTT. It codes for CASSVGDSGLPPFSTDTQYF. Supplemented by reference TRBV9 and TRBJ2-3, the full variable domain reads DSGVTQTPKHLITATGQRVTLRCSPRSGDLSVYWYQQSLDQGLQFLIQYYNGEERAKGNILERFSAQQFPDLHSELNLSSLELGDSALYFCASSVGDSGLPPFSTDTQYFGPGTRLTVL.

CDR3 DNA: TGTGCCAGCAGCTTGACAGGTTCACCCCTCCACTTT. Amino acid sequence: CASSLTGSPLHF. This chain uses TRBV5-4 with TRBJ1-6; possibly TRBD1 for D (5 bases). The CDR3 loop spans 12 amino acids. Trimming stripped 1 base from V and 9 bases from J, with 5 bases between. The germline V gene has CDR1 SGHNT and CDR2 YYREEE (reference sequence).

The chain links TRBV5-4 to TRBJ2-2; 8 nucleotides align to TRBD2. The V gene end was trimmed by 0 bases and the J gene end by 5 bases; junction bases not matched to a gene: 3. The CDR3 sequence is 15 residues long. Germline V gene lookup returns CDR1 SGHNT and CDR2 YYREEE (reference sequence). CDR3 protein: CASSLGREVTGELFF. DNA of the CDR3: TGTGCCAGCAGCTTGGGGCGGGAGGTAACCGGGGAGCTGTTTTTT.